These 21 T cell receptor beta chains were sequenced from one sample in a study of Graves' ophthalmopathy and Graves' hyperthyroidism. Amplified material comprised TCR beta CDR3 regions derived from RNA transcripts. First-round RT-PCR with HTBI primers preceded a second-round multiplex PCR. TCRdb itself ran the multiplex PCR reads through MiXCR, one entry per CDR3 protein. The sample has about 740,000 distinct CDR3 sequences, roughly 40% seen once. The source material was peripheral blood. Receptors originate from an adult man with Graves' ophthalmopathy.

Points on this clonotype: A much bigger clone sits one base away, suggesting this may be a read error. The V and J genes are TRBV29-1 and TRBJ2-7; possible D gene TRBD2, 5 bases. The CDR3 is made up of 12 amino acids. Between the trimmed V and J ends, which lost 3 bases and 4 bases, there was a span of 10 bases. Germline CDR1 reads SQVTM; CDR2 reads ANQGSEA. In DNA, the CDR3 is TGCAGCGTTGATACGAGGGAGTACGAGCAGTACTTC. The encoded protein is CSVDTREYEQYF.

Worth noting for this clonotype: At one end the junction does not follow the germline gene, possibly because of a read error. The chain joins TRBV10-3 to TRBJ1-1; 8 positions agree with TRBD1. The CDR3 length is 13 residues. Germline V lookup: CDR1 ENHRY, CDR2 SYGVKD. As DNA, the CDR3 is TGTGCCAGCAGTGAACAGGGGGGGGGTGAAGCTTTCTTT. It encodes CASSEQGGGEAFF.

The chain combines TRBV2 with TRBJ1-1; D possibly corresponds to TRBD1 (6 bases). The CDR3 spans 16 residues. Germline V gene sequence: CDR1 SNHLY, CDR2 FYNNEI. The germline V and J ends were trimmed by 2 bases and 3 bases, with 16 bases remaining between them. Written as DNA, the CDR3 is TGTGCCAGCAGTGAAAATATCGGGGGGGCCGACACTGAAGCTTTCTTT. Its protein product is CASSENIGGADTEAFF.

J is TRBJ1-5 and V is TRBV11-2; 7 nucleotides agree with TRBD1. V shed 5 bases and J 8 bases; nucleotides not matched to a gene: 9. CDR3 length equals 14 residues. Germline CDR1 SGHAT, CDR2 FQNNGV. As DNA, the CDR3 is TGTGCCAGCAGCCAACAGGGGAAGGTGAAGCCCCAGCATTTT. Its translation: CASSQQGKVKPQHF.

This clonotype was seen repeatedly, ten times or more. V and J are TRBV29-1 and TRBJ2-5; no firm D call. The CDR3 covers 9 residues. V lost 4 bases to trimming and J lost 5 bases, with 2 bases between them. The germline gives CDR1 SQVTM, CDR2 ANQGSEA. The CDR3 bases are TGCAGCGTTGGGGAGACCCAGTACTTC. It specifies CSVGETQYF.

The V and J genes are TRBV7-9 and TRBJ2-7, with 9 positions matching TRBD1. Trimming removed 5 bases from V and 5 bases from J; junction bases left unmatched: 7. The CDR3 is made up of 14 amino acids. Germline V lookup: CDR1 SEHNR, CDR2 FQNEAQ (reference sequence). This CDR3 reads CASSRRDREHEQYF. The CDR3 region has the DNA TGTGCCAGCAGCCGCCGGGACAGGGAGCACGAGCAGTACTTC.

CDR3 loop: CASSLAGSSKVYGYTF. The CDR3 coding sequence is TGTGCCAGCAGCTTAGCCGGATCCTCCAAAGTCTATGGCTACACCTTC. The chain is built from TRBV7-2 and TRBJ1-2; no clear D. Trimming shortened V by 0 bases and J by 4 bases, and 15 bases separated the two germline ends. Per germline, CDR1 SGHTA and CDR2 FQGNSA. CDR3 length: 16 residues.

This clonotype occurred a few times. The CDR3: CASSLDTGFEQYF. CDR3 sequence (DNA): TGTGCCAGCAGCTTAGATACAGGGTTCGAGCAGTACTTC. The chain employs TRBV7-2 and TRBJ2-7; D might be TRBD1 (6 bases). This CDR3 is built from 13 residues. Deletions cut 1 base from V and 6 bases from J, with 10 bases between. Germline-derived CDR1 and CDR2 are SGHTA and FQGNSA.

This rearrangement joins TRBV20-1 to TRBJ1-1; 10 nucleotides agree with TRBD1. Germline V gene lookup returns CDR1 DFQATT and CDR2 SNEGSKA (reference sequence). This CDR3 is built from 19 residues. V trimming: 8 bases; J trimming: 0 bases; junction bases outside the gene matches: 21. The CDR3 protein is CSSMDFPGQGIYMNTEAFF. In nucleotides, the CDR3 is TGCAGTTCTATGGACTTTCCGGGACAGGGGATTTACATGAACACTGAAGCTTTCTTT.

This rearrangement joins TRBV9 to TRBJ1-2; 10 nucleotides match TRBD1. The ends lost 0 bases at V and 4 bases at J; junction bases unmatched: 9. In germline, CDR1 is SGDLS, CDR2 YYNGEE. The CDR3 extends over 17 amino acids. The CDR3 loop is CASSVGRDRGLVYGYTF. Here the CDR3 DNA reads TGTGCCAGCAGCGTAGGTCGGGACAGGGGCCTAGTCTATGGCTACACCTTC.

This sequence joins TRBV9 and TRBJ1-1; D not resolved. V lost 4 bases, J lost 5 bases, and 24 bases lay in between. The CDR3 is 17 residues long. CDR1 is SGDLS and CDR2 is YYNGEE in the germline V gene. CDR3 DNA sequence: TGTGCCAGCAGCCAAGACATTCAGGCGTTCGCGGGGACTGAAGCTTTCTTT. Its protein product is CASSQDIQAFAGTEAFF.

This clonotype has ten or more counts. V is TRBV19 and J is TRBJ1-2; tentatively, D is TRBD1 (5 bases). Germline V gene lookup returns CDR1 LNHDA and CDR2 SQIVND (reference sequence). The CDR3 has 13 residues. V dropped 4 bases and J dropped 6 bases, with 12 bases sitting between them. DNA of the CDR3: TGTGCCAGTAGTACAGGGCCCCCTCATGGCTACACCTTC. Translated: CASSTGPPHGYTF.

The chain uses TRBV7-9 and TRBJ1-2, with 7 bases aligning to TRBD1. Germline CDR1 and CDR2: SEHNR and FQNEAQ (reference sequence). J was trimmed by 3 bases and V by 5 bases; bases with no gene match: 9. The length of the CDR3 is 15 residues. The DNA of the CDR3 is TGTGCCAGCAGCCAGGGGGACGGGGGGGACTATGGCTACACCTTC. Translation gives CASSQGDGGDYGYTF.

As to this clonotype: A much larger clonotype is one base distant, so this may be a read error. V gene TRBV9 combines with J gene TRBJ2-5; TRBD2 aligns across 12 bases. The trim removed 3 bases at V and 4 bases at J, leaving 7 bases unmatched. CDR3 length: 16 residues. Germline-derived CDR1 and CDR2 are SGDLS and YYNGEE. This CDR3 reads CASSEDVLAGGETQYF. DNA for the CDR3: TGTGCCAGCAGCGAGGACGTACTAGCGGGGGGAGAGACCCAGTACTTC.

In its sample, this clonotype was seen many times. This chain links TRBV15 with TRBJ2-7; no firm D call. The CDR3 spans 15 residues. CDR1 and CDR2 (germline): LNHNV, YYDKDF (reference sequence). V was pared by 1 base and J by 6 bases, with 16 bases between. The CDR3 nucleotides read TGTGCCACCAGCAGAGGATCACCGCCACCTGGCGAGCAGTACTTC. Encoded protein: CATSRGSPPPGEQYF.

The V and J genes are TRBV20-1 and TRBJ2-5; no firm D call. CDR1 and CDR2 (germline): DFQATT, SNEGSKA (reference sequence). The ends were cut back, 3 bases at V and 0 bases at J, with 11 bases in the middle. The CDR3 loop spans 14 amino acids. The CDR3 loop reads CSASHGRNQETQYF. CDR3 nucleotide sequence: TGCAGTGCTAGTCACGGCCGAAACCAAGAGACCCAGTACTTC.

This clonotype was picked up one time. A read error may explain this, as a much larger clone is one base away. The chain links TRBV12-3 or TRBV12-4 to TRBJ1-2; D call uncertain. The CDR3 length is 14 residues. V dropped 8 bases and J dropped 2 bases, with 15 bases sitting between them. The CDR3 loop is CASGPSGTNYGYTF. The CDR3 DNA sequence: TGTGCCAGCGGTCCCTCCGGAACCAACTATGGCTACACCTTC.

This clonotype was detected a few times. This chain joins TRBV20-1 and TRBJ1-5; D may be TRBD1 (6 bases). Trimming pared 3 bases from V and 0 bases from J, leaving 9 bases between. This CDR3 spans 14 amino acids. CDR1 and CDR2 (germline): DFQATT, SNEGSKA (reference sequence). CDR3 DNA: TGCAGTGCTAGTGGACAGAATAGCAATCAGCCCCAGCATTTT. Translated: CSASGQNSNQPQHF.

This clonotype was seen only a few times. The chain is built from TRBV7-2 and TRBJ2-7; D is unclear. Per germline, CDR1 SGHTA and CDR2 FQGNSA. The CDR3 runs to 16 residues. The V end was cut by 3 bases, the J end by 0 bases, with 15 bases between. CDR3 residues: CASSLRIWGSSYEQYF. CDR3 nucleotide sequence: TGTGCCAGCAGCTTGAGGATTTGGGGTAGCTCCTACGAGCAGTACTTC.

This clonotype was seen at least ten times. The V call is TRBV19, the J call TRBJ1-5, with D perhaps TRBD1 (6 bases). The germline V gene has CDR1 LNHDA and CDR2 SQIVND (reference sequence). V shed 1 base and J shed 4 bases, with 8 bases lying between them. The CDR3 runs 14 residues. The CDR3 sequence: CASSIGTVNQPQHF. The CDR3 region has the DNA TGTGCCAGTAGTATAGGGACAGTAAATCAGCCCCAGCATTTT.

This clonotype has only a few counts. The genes are TRBV10-3 and TRBJ2-7; 7 nucleotides agree with TRBD1. CDR3 size: 13 residues. The J segment lost 2 bases and the V segment lost 8 bases, leaving 6 bases of the junction unmatched. Germline assignment: CDR1 ENHRY and CDR2 SYGVKD. CDR3 sequence: CAIQDRTAYEQYF. The CDR3 nucleotides read TGTGCCATCCAGGACAGGACAGCCTACGAGCAGTACTTC.